This TCR beta chain was profiled in a study of PD-L1 blockade in urothelial cancer. Study as a whole: At some point between 2014 and 2016 therapy began: atezolizumab 1,200 mg intravenously every 3 weeks. Blood drawn 3 weeks (second dose) and 6 weeks after treatment start was analyzed.

The V end was cut by 4 bases, the J end by 1 base, with 8 bases between. The germline gives CDR1 KGHSH, CDR2 LQKENI. The CDR3 is made up of 13 amino acids. TCR analog templates of synthetic origin were spiked into each PCR. Sequencing used immunoSEQ multiplex PCR; TCRdb keeps in-frame clones, though not all of them. Counted here are some 25,000 clones, almost 85% occurring once; the ten biggest clones make up approximately 9.9%. Study-wide points: A pretreatment blood TCR clonality that fell below the median predicted better progression-free and overall survival.

For this clone: Its matching antigen is unknown.

This sequence joins TRBV18 and TRBJ2-7; no definite D call. The origin of this receptor is a man between 65 and 85 years old with urothelial cancer. This specimen was PBMCs, taken around atezolizumab (anti-PD-L1) treatment. Here the CDR3 DNA reads TGTGCCAGCTCACTTCAGGATTCCTACGAGCAGTACTTC. This sequence encodes CASSLQDSYEQYF.